This passage covers 26 T cell receptor beta chains from one sample sequenced in a study of blood T cell repertoires in COVID-19. Generated by immunoSEQ multiplex PCR, the TCRdb table keeps only in-frame clones and is missing some. The profile shows about 26,000 clones, roughly 90% of them singletons. Sample: peripheral blood. The source is an older man with acute or convalescent COVID-19.

V gene TRBV7-3 combines with J gene TRBJ2-5; TRBD2 agrees at 12 bases. CDR3 size: 16 residues. CDR1 and CDR2 from the germline V gene are SGHTA and FQGTGA. Trimming removed 2 bases from V and 1 base from J; junction bases left unmatched: 2. The CDR3 DNA reads as TGTGCCAGCAGCTTACAGGGACTAGCGGGCCAAGAGACCCAGTACTTC. Amino acid sequence: CASSLQGLAGQETQYF.

The rearrangement joins TRBV4-1 to TRBJ2-5; 7 bases agree with TRBD2. Germline lookup yields CDR1 MGHRA and CDR2 YSYEKL. There are 16 residues in the CDR3. V lost 4 bases and J lost 5; bases outside the gene matches: 13. The CDR3 protein is CASSPLVLAGSETQYF. The DNA for the CDR3 is TGCGCCAGCAGCCCCCTAGTTTTAGCGGGCTCCGAGACCCAGTACTTC.

The CDR3 reads CASSPKGGVNTEAFF. In nucleotides, the CDR3 is TGTGCCAGCAGCCCGAAGGGAGGGGTCAACACTGAAGCTTTCTTT. The rearrangement links TRBV7-3 to TRBJ1-1; D might be TRBD1 (5 bases). Germline lookup yields CDR1 SGHTA and CDR2 FQGTGA. V shed 5 bases and J shed 2 bases, with 15 bases lying between them. The CDR3 spans 15 residues.

CDR3 nucleotides: TGTGCCAGCAGCTTAAATAGCCTCGGGGAGCTGTTTTTT. Translating gives CASSLNSLGELFF. The rearrangement uses TRBV7-3 and TRBJ2-2; D unclear. The CDR3 runs to 13 residues. The germline CDR1 and CDR2 sequences are SGHTA and FQGTGA. Trimming left V 1 base short and J 7 bases short, with 7 bases between.

V and J are TRBV7-3 and TRBJ2-3, with 10 bases matching TRBD2. CDR1 SGHTA and CDR2 FQGTGA come from the germline V gene. The CDR3 is made up of 16 amino acids. The junction had 9 bases not matched to a gene; V was cut back by 5 bases and J by 4 bases. The CDR3 region is CASSKGSGRAPDTQYF. CDR3 DNA sequence: TGTGCCAGCAGCAAGGGAAGCGGGAGGGCCCCAGATACGCAGTATTTT.

The chain recombines TRBV5-6 with TRBJ1-4, with 7 positions matching TRBD1. Germline V gives CDR1 SGHDT, CDR2 YYEEEE. Trimming cost V 4 bases and J 0 bases; bases outside gene matches: 6. The CDR3 extends over 16 amino acids. CDR3 in DNA: TGTGCCAGCAGCCTGACCAGGGGGGCAACTAATGAAAAACTGTTTTTT. Amino acids: CASSLTRGATNEKLFF.

The V gene is TRBV29-1, the J gene TRBJ2-5, with D perhaps matching TRBD2 (6 bases). Germline CDR1 reads SQVTM; CDR2 reads ANQGSEA. Trimming removed 6 bases from V and 3 bases from J, with 11 bases in between. The CDR3 totals 12 residues. The CDR3 coding sequence is TGCAGCGTCCGGGGGACCGAAGAGACCCAGTACTTC. This translates into CSVRGTEETQYF.

The chain combines TRBV5-1 with TRBJ2-3; 8 bases fit TRBD1. From germline, CDR1 is SGHRS and CDR2 YFSETQ. This CDR3 contains 16 residues. V lost 4 bases to trimming and J lost 3 bases; unmatched junction nucleotides: 10. CDR3 in amino acids: CASSPVPGGATDTQYF. The CDR3 bases are TGCGCCAGCAGCCCCGTTCCAGGGGGCGCAACAGATACGCAGTATTTT.

The chain uses TRBV19 and TRBJ1-5; 8 bases align to TRBD1. This CDR3 has 14 residues. The V gene end was trimmed by 6 bases and the J gene end by 5 bases; junction bases not matched to a gene: 6. Per germline, CDR1 LNHDA and CDR2 SQIVND (reference sequence). CDR3 nucleotide sequence: TGTGCCAGTAGAGGACAGGGACGGGATCAGCCCCAGCATTTT. Amino acid sequence: CASRGQGRDQPQHF.

This clone was seen just once. The chain joins TRBV9 to TRBJ1-5; D gene ambiguous. Germline CDR1 SGDLS, CDR2 YYNGEE. The CDR3 consists of 15 residues. Trimming took 0 bases from V and 0 from J, leaving 7 bases between them. The CDR3 sequence: CASSVGGNSNQPQHF. The CDR3 nucleotides read TGTGCCAGCAGCGTAGGAGGGAATAGCAATCAGCCCCAGCATTTT.

The V gene is TRBV19, the J gene TRBJ2-7; 11 bases fit TRBD2. The length of the CDR3 is 17 residues. V gave up 3 bases and J gave up 4 bases; unmatched junction bases: 11. Germline lookup yields CDR1 LNHDA and CDR2 SQIVND (reference sequence). The CDR3 reads CASSIPQTSGIGYEQYF. CDR3 coding DNA: TGTGCCAGTAGTATTCCCCAGACTAGCGGGATAGGGTACGAGCAGTACTTC.

CDR3 protein: CASSPGTANQVQHF. CDR3 nucleotide sequence: TGTGCCAGCAGCCCCGGGACAGCAAATCAGGTCCAGCATTTT. This chain connects TRBV5-5 to TRBJ1-5; TRBD1 aligns across 7 bases. The CDR3 has 14 amino acids. In germline, CDR1 is SGHKS, CDR2 YYEKEE (reference sequence). Trimming took 4 bases from V and 12 from J; bases not matched to a gene: 13.

The chain has TRBV4-2 and TRBJ1-6; D perhaps matches TRBD1 (5 bases). CDR3 length equals 16 residues. V was clipped by 0 bases and J by 10 bases, with 16 bases between them. CDR1 LGHNA and CDR2 YNFKEQ come from the germline V gene. The CDR3 DNA reads as TGTGCCAGCAGCCAAGATAGTACGGCCGCAGGGTCACCCCTCCACTTT. Translation: CASSQDSTAAGSPLHF.

The V and J genes are TRBV6-4 and TRBJ1-1, with a tentative D call TRBD1 (6 bases). Germline V gene data show CDR1 as MRHNA and CDR2 as SNTAGT. Trimming stripped 3 bases from V and 12 bases from J, with 17 bases between. This CDR3 region has 13 residues. For the CDR3, the DNA is TGTGCCAGCAGTGATCCACCGGGACATGTGACTTTCTTT. As protein: CASSDPPGHVTFF.

In the case of this clone: One junction end disagrees with the germline gene, perhaps due to a read error. The CDR3 nucleotides read TGTGCCAGCAGCTTAATAGGGGGCTACGATGGTTACACCTTC. Translated, it gives CASSLIGGYDGYTF. The chain has TRBV7-3 and TRBJ1-2, with TRBD1 matching 7 bases. The CDR3 has 14 residues. Germline V gene sequence: CDR1 SGHTA, CDR2 FQGTGA.

The V and J genes are TRBV7-8 and TRBJ2-7; D may be TRBD2 (5 bases). V was trimmed by 8 bases and J by 7 bases, leaving 18 bases between them. The germline CDR1 and CDR2 sequences are SGHVS and FQNEAQ. The CDR3 is made up of 13 amino acids. The CDR3 region is CASVPGPQREQYF. The CDR3 coding sequence is TGTGCCAGCGTGCCGGGCCCCCAGCGGGAGCAGTACTTC.

This CDR3 is CASSPGSVRGGQTDTQYF. The CDR3 nucleotides are TGTGCCAGCAGCCCGGGATCGGTACGGGGGGGACAAACAGATACGCAGTATTTT. The V call is TRBV11-2, the J call TRBJ2-3, with 8 nucleotides matching TRBD2. The germline CDR1 and CDR2 sequences are SGHAT and FQNNGV. J was trimmed by 3 bases and V by 5 bases; bases with no gene match: 16. This CDR3 is built from 18 residues.

The chain recombines TRBV6-4 with TRBJ1-4; possibly TRBD1 for D (5 bases). The ends were cut back, 3 bases at V and 7 bases at J, with 15 bases in the middle. CDR3 length equals 15 residues. CDR1 is MRHNA and CDR2 is SNTAGT in the germline V gene. The CDR3 coding sequence is TGTGCCAGCAGTGAACAATGGGGCGTGGGTGAAAAACTGTTTTTT. Translating gives CASSEQWGVGEKLFF.

This rearrangement joins TRBV7-2 to TRBJ2-7; 11 bases are shared with TRBD2. J lost 7 bases, V lost 5 bases, and 7 bases had no gene match. Per the germline V gene, CDR1 is SGHTA and CDR2 is FQGNSA. This CDR3 contains 14 residues. The CDR3 DNA reads as TGTGCCAGCAGCCCCGTGACTAGCGGGGAGGAGCAGTACTTC. Encoded protein: CASSPVTSGEEQYF.

This rearrangement joins TRBV18 to TRBJ1-5; 8 bases are shared with TRBD1. CDR1 and CDR2 from the germline V gene are KGHSH and LQKENI. V lost 6 bases, J lost 6 bases, and 7 bases stayed unmatched. This CDR3 spans 14 amino acids. In DNA form, the CDR3 reads TGTGCCAGCTCTCCCAGGGGGCCGGGTCAGCCCCAGCATTTT. This encodes CASSPRGPGQPQHF.

The chain uses TRBV28 and TRBJ2-7, with a possible D match to TRBD1 (5 bases). CDR3 length: 14 amino acids. Germline-derived CDR1 and CDR2 are MDHEN and SYDVKM. The V end was cut by 5 bases, the J end by 5 bases, with 16 bases between. Here the CDR3 reads CASSLTALRNEQYF. CDR3 DNA: TGTGCCAGCAGTCTGACAGCTTTGCGGAACGAGCAGTACTTC.

The chain uses TRBV7-2 and TRBJ1-1; D possibly corresponds to TRBD1 (5 bases). CDR1 SGHTA and CDR2 FQGNSA come from the germline V gene. V was cut by 3 bases and J by 0 bases, with 11 bases left in between. This CDR3 region has 15 residues. The CDR3 coding sequence is TGTGCCAGCAGCTTCCGTCGACAGCTGAACACTGAAGCTTTCTTT. Translating it yields CASSFRRQLNTEAFF.

This sequence joins TRBV4-1 and TRBJ2-7; 9 bases line up with TRBD2. Losses at the gene ends were 4 bases for V and 2 bases for J; bases not matched to a gene: 15. Germline CDR1 and CDR2: MGHRA and YSYEKL. This CDR3 is built from 18 residues. CDR3 sequence reads: CASSLISEVAGAAYEQYF. CDR3 coding DNA: TGCGCCAGCAGCCTGATAAGCGAAGTAGCGGGAGCGGCCTACGAGCAGTACTTC.

The chain couples TRBV6-4 to TRBJ2-4, with TRBD1 matching 9 bases. This CDR3 comprises 17 residues. The germline CDR1 and CDR2 sequences are MRHNA and SNTAGT. The V gene end was trimmed by 6 bases and the J gene end by 1 base; junction bases not matched to a gene: 10. The CDR3 bases are TGTGCCAGCAGGAGATCGGGACAGGGCGAGGCCAAAAACATTCAGTACTTC. It codes for CASRRSGQGEAKNIQYF.

The V and J genes are TRBV2 and TRBJ2-3, with D maybe TRBD2 (5 bases). The CDR3 has 15 residues. V was trimmed by 4 bases and J by 1 base, leaving 12 bases between them. Germline V CDR1 and CDR2: SNHLY, FYNNEI. The CDR3 is CASSVGPRGTDTQYF. The DNA for the CDR3 is TGTGCCAGCAGTGTAGGGCCGCGGGGCACAGATACGCAGTATTTT.

The chain combines TRBV13 with TRBJ1-1; D gene unclear. This CDR3 comprises 13 residues. The germline CDR1 and CDR2 sequences are PRHDT and FYEKMQ (reference sequence). Trimming removed 5 bases at V and 7 bases at J, with 14 bases between. In DNA form, the CDR3 reads TGTGCCAGCAGCCCAGAATCCGATCGTGAAGCTTTCTTT. The encoded protein is CASSPESDREAFF.